The clone carrying this TCR beta chain appeared a few times. RNA was isolated and reverse transcribed to cDNA, the sequencing template. Some clones are missing from TCRdb's copy, which holds only in-frame ones; the method was immunoSEQ multiplex PCR. This table has roughly 250,000 clones, 67% appearing once. The data were taken from a study of CD8+ T cells in alopecia areata. Per germline, CDR1 SGHTA and CDR2 FQGNSA. V was shortened by 2 bases and J by 4 bases, with 1 base between the two germline ends. The CDR3 is made up of 11 amino acids. The source is a human donor with alopecia areata. The sample here was CD4+ T cells sorted from blood, taken at week 0. This chain joins TRBV7-2 and TRBJ2-3; no reliable D call. Written as DNA, the CDR3 is TGTGCCAGCAGCTTACCAGATACGCAGTATTTT. Translation gives CASSLPDTQYF.